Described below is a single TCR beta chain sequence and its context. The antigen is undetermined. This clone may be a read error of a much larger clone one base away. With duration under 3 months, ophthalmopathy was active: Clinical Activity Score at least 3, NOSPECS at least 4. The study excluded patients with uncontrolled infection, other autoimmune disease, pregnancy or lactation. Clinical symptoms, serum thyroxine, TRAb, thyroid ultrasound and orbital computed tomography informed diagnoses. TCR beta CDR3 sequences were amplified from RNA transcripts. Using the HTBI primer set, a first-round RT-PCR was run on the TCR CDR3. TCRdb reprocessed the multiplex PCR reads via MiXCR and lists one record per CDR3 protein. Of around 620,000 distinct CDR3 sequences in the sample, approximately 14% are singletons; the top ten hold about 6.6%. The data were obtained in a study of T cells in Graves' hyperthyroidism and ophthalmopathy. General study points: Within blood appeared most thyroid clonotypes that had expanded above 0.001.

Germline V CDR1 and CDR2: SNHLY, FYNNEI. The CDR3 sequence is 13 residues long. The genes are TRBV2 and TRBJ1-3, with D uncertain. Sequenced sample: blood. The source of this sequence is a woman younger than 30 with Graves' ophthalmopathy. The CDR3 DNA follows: TGTGCCAGAGGAAAAAGCTCTGGAGACACCATATATTTT. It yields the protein CARGKSSGDTIYF.